This is a list of T cell receptor beta chains from one sample in a study of early T cells in non-severe SARS-CoV-2 infection. TCRdb independently ran MiXCR on the 5' RACE reads; one entry per CDR3 protein. The sample includes nearly 80,000 distinct CDR3 sequences, 10% to 15% seen only once; the top ten take 1.1%. What was sequenced was whole blood. The receptors here all came from an adult who was a healthcare worker with PCR-confirmed SARS-CoV-2 infection or an uninfected control (not recorded which). CDR3s include the opening cysteine and the closing phenylalanine or tryptophan. A D gene is named only where the DNA matches it firmly. Clone size appears in some rows only: once, few, many, or a class for an expanded clone.

V gene,D gene,J gene,clone size,CDR3 DNA,CDR3 protein
TRBV29-1,.,TRBJ2-3,few,TGCAGCGTTTCGCTCCCGGGCCTGAGAGATACGCAGTATTTT,CSVSLPGLRDTQYF
TRBV5-1,TRBD2,TRBJ2-3,few,TGCGCCAGCAGCTTGTCGAGGTCCAGCGGGATTGGAGATACGCAGTATTTT,CASSLSRSSGIGDTQYF
TRBV12-3/TRBV12-4,.,TRBJ2-1,many,TGTGCCAGCCGGGACGGCTCCTACAATGAGCAGTTCTTC,CASRDGSYNEQFF
TRBV2,.,TRBJ2-3,many,TGTGCCAGCAGTGTATCGATTGAGTGGCGGGGCGCCACAGATACGCAGTATTTT,CASSVSIEWRGATDTQYF
TRBV19,TRBD1,TRBJ2-1,.,TGTGCCAGTAAGATAGGGGGCCGTGAGCAGTTCTTC,CASKIGGREQFF
TRBV29-1,TRBD1,TRBJ1-1,.,TGCAGCGTTGAAGGGACAGGGGGTTTGAACACTGAAGCTTTCTTT,CSVEGTGGLNTEAFF
TRBV5-1,TRBD2,TRBJ2-3,.,TGCGCCAGCAGCTTGATATACGGAGAAGGCGGGAGGGGTGCAGATACGCAGTATTTT,CASSLIYGEGGRGADTQYF
TRBV7-9,TRBD2,TRBJ2-5,.,TGTGCCAGCAGCCCGACTAGCGGGGGGGAGACCCAGTACTTC,CASSPTSGGETQYF
TRBV20-1,TRBD2,TRBJ2-1,many,TGCAGTGCTAGAGATCTTTCTAGCGGGGTGTACAATGAGCAGTTCTTC,CSARDLSSGVYNEQFF
TRBV28,TRBD1,TRBJ1-1,.,TGTGCCAGCAGCCCCAGTACAGGGGGCACTGAAGCTTTCTTT,CASSPSTGGTEAFF
TRBV11-2,.,TRBJ2-1,.,TGTGCCAGCAGCCCAGAGAGCTCCTACAATGAGCAGTTCTTC,CASSPESSYNEQFF
TRBV20-1,TRBD2,TRBJ2-7,many,TGCAGTGCTAGCCAAACTAGCGGGACACCCCCCTACGAGCAGTACTTC,CSASQTSGTPPYEQYF
TRBV18,.,TRBJ2-7,.,TGTGCCAGCTCACCACTGGCTCGTGGGGAGCAGTACTTC,CASSPLARGEQYF
TRBV29-1,.,TRBJ2-1,.,TGCAGCGTTCTCACTTTAGCCGAGCAGTTCTTC,CSVLTLAEQFF
TRBV25-1,.,TRBJ2-3,.,TGTGCCAGCAGGTCAACGGGGGCCACGGTAGATACGCAGTATTTT,CASRSTGATVDTQYF
TRBV5-1,.,TRBJ2-4,.,TGCGCCAGCAGTACACACTGGGTTGGGGTCAAAAACATTCAGTACTTC,CASSTHWVGVKNIQYF
TRBV2,.,TRBJ2-7,.,TGTGCCAGCAGTGATTTAGGACAGGGAGGGGAGCAGTACTTC,CASSDLGQGGEQYF
TRBV7-9,.,TRBJ2-7,many,TGTGCCAGCAGCTCCGGGAACCCGTACGAGCAGTACTTC,CASSSGNPYEQYF
TRBV3-1,.,TRBJ2-7,.,TGTGCCAGCAGCCAAGGGACCTACGAGCAGTACTTC,CASSQGTYEQYF
TRBV9,TRBD1,TRBJ1-6,many,TGTGCCAGCAGCGTAGGACAGGGGATCGATTCACCCCTCCACTTT,CASSVGQGIDSPLHF
TRBV27,.,TRBJ2-3,many,TGTGCCAGCAGTTTCAGGGGGGCCACTAGCACAGATACGCAGTATTTT,CASSFRGATSTDTQYF
TRBV6-2/TRBV6-3,TRBD1,TRBJ2-7,.,TGTGCCAGCAGCCCAGGACAGGGGGCCAACGAGCAGTACTTC,CASSPGQGANEQYF
TRBV2,TRBD2,TRBJ2-1,many,TGTGCCAGCAGGGGACTAGCGCCCAGTGAGCAGTTCTTC,CASRGLAPSEQFF
TRBV11-2,.,TRBJ1-1,.,TGTGCCAGCACTCCGACAGCGAACACTGAAGCTTTCTTT,CASTPTANTEAFF
TRBV28,.,TRBJ1-5,few,TGTGCCAGCAGTTGGACGGTATCTAGCAATCAGCCCCAGCATTTT,CASSWTVSSNQPQHF
TRBV12-5,TRBD1,TRBJ2-7,.,TGTGCTAGTGGTTTGGTACTGGGACAGGGAGATTACGAGCAGTACTTC,CASGLVLGQGDYEQYF
TRBV6-5,TRBD2,TRBJ2-1,.,TGTGCCAGCTCTTCGGGACTAGGCTCCTACAATGAGCAGTTCTTC,CASSSGLGSYNEQFF
TRBV10-3,.,TRBJ1-3,many,TGTGCCAGCTCTGGAAACACCATATATTTT,CASSGNTIYF
TRBV15,.,TRBJ1-3,many,TGTGCCACCAGCAGAGGACACCAAATTCATTTT,CATSRGHQIHF
TRBV29-1,TRBD1,TRBJ2-7,many,TGCAGCGTTGGGACAGGGATGTTTCACGAGCAGTACTTC,CSVGTGMFHEQYF
TRBV27,.,TRBJ2-2,many,TGTGCCAGCAGTTTATTAAGGGGAGTCCCTAACACCGGGGAGCTGTTTTTT,CASSLLRGVPNTGELFF
TRBV28,TRBD1,TRBJ2-5,.,TGTGCCAGCAGTTTACTGGGAAGGACAGGGACTGAGACCCAGTACTTC,CASSLLGRTGTETQYF
TRBV7-2,TRBD2,TRBJ2-3,few,TGTGCCAGCAGCTTCGAGCGGGGGCCGCGCACAGATACGCAGTATTTT,CASSFERGPRTDTQYF
TRBV7-2,TRBD1,TRBJ2-7,many,TGTGCCAGCAGCTTATCAGGTCAGGGGGTACCCACAGGGATCTACGAGCAGTACTTC,CASSLSGQGVPTGIYEQYF
TRBV4-2,TRBD1,TRBJ1-1,few,TGTGCCAGCAGCCAAGAGTTAGGACAGGGACGCACTGAAGCTTTCTTT,CASSQELGQGRTEAFF
TRBV2,.,TRBJ1-1,few,TGTGCCAGCAGATCGAGGGGGAGCACTGAAGCTTTCTTT,CASRSRGSTEAFF
TRBV6-6,.,TRBJ1-2,many,TGTGCCAGCAGTTACCGAGATGGCTACACCTTC,CASSYRDGYTF
TRBV12-3/TRBV12-4,.,TRBJ1-1,many,TGTGCCAGCAGTTCCCACGGGTATGGCACTGAAGCTTTCTTT,CASSSHGYGTEAFF
TRBV11-2,TRBD2,TRBJ2-5,.,TGTGCCAGCAGCCTCCCGCCTAGCGGGAGTCGCGAGACCCAGTACTTC,CASSLPPSGSRETQYF
TRBV5-1,.,TRBJ2-5,.,TGCGCCAGCAGCACACAGGGCCTTGAGACCCAGTACTTC,CASSTQGLETQYF
TRBV6-2/TRBV6-3,.,TRBJ1-1,few,TGTGCCAGCAGTTCTGGCCGTTGGCCCCGCCACACTGAAGCTTTCTTT,CASSSGRWPRHTEAFF
TRBV10-1,.,TRBJ1-1,many,TGCGCCAGCAGTGCAGGGACGGGGAACACTGAAGCTTTCTTT,CASSAGTGNTEAFF
TRBV28,.,TRBJ2-7,.,TGTGCCAGCACCCCTGACGGGATTTTTTACGAGCAGTACTTC,CASTPDGIFYEQYF
TRBV7-2,.,TRBJ2-3,few,TGTGCCAGCAGCGAGGGACTTCCGGGGGCAGATACGCAGTATTTT,CASSEGLPGADTQYF
TRBV29-1,TRBD1,TRBJ2-2,few,TGCAGCGTAAGGGGGCCCGCGAACACCGGGGAGCTGTTTTTT,CSVRGPANTGELFF